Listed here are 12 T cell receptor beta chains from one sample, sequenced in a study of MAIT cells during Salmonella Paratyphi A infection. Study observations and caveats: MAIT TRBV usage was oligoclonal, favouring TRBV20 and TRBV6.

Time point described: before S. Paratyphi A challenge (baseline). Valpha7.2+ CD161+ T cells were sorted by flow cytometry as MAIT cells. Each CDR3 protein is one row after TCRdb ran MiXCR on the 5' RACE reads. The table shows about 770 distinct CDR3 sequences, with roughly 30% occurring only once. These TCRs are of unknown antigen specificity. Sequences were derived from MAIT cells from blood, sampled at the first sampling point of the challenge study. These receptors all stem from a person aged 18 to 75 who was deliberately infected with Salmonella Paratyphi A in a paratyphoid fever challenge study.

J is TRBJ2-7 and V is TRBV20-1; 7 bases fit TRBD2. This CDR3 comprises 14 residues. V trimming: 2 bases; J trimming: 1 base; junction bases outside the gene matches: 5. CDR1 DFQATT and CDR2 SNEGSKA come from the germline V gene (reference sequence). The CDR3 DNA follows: TGCAGTGCTAGAAACCCTAGCGGTTCCTACGAGCAGTACTTC. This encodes CSARNPSGSYEQYF.

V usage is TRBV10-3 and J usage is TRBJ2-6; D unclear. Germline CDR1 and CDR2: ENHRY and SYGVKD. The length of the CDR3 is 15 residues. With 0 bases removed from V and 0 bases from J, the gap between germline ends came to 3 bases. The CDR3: CAISESDSGANVLTF. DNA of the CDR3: TGTGCCATCAGTGAGTCAGACTCTGGGGCCAACGTCCTGACTTTC.

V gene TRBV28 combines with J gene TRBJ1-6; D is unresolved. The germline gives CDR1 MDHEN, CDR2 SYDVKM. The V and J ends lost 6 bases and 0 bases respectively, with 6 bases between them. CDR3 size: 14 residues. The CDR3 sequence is CASRESSYNSPLHF. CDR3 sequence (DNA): TGTGCCAGCAGAGAGAGCTCCTATAATTCACCCCTCCACTTT.

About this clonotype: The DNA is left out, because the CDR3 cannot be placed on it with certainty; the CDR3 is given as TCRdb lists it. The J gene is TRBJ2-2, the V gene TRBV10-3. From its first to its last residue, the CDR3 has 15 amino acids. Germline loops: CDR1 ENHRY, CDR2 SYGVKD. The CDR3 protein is CAIRIGEADTGSCFF.

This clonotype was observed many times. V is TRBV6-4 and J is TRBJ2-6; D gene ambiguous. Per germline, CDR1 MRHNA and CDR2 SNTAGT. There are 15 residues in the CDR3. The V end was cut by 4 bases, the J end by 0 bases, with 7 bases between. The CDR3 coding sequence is TGTGCCAGCAGTGCTGACGGCTCTGGGGCCAACGTCCTGACTTTC. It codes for CASSADGSGANVLTF.

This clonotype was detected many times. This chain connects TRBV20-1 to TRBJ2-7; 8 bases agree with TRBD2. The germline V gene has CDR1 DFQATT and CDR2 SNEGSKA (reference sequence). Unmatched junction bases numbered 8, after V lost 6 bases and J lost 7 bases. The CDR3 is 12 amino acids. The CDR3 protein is CSAATSEREQYF. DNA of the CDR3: TGCAGTGCAGCGACTAGCGAGCGGGAGCAGTACTTC.

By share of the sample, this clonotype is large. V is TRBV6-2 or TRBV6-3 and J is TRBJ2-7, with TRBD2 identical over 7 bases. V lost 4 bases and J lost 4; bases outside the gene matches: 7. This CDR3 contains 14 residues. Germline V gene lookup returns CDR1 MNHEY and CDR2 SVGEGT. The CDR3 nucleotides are TGTGCCAGCAGTTCCGATGGCGGGAGTTACGAGCAGTACTTC. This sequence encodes CASSSDGGSYEQYF.

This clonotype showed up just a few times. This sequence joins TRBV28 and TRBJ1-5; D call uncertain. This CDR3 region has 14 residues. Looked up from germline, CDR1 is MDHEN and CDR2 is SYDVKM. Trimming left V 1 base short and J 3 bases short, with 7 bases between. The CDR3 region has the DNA TGTGCCAGCAGTTTATTCCGGGACAATCAGCCCCAGCATTTT. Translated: CASSLFRDNQPQHF. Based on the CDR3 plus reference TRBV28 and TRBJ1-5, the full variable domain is DVKVTQSSRYLVKRTGEKVFLECVQDMDHENMFWYRQDPGLGLRLIYFSYDVKMKEKGDIPEGYSVSREKKERFSLILESASTNQTSMYLCASSLFRDNQPQHFGDGTRLSIL.

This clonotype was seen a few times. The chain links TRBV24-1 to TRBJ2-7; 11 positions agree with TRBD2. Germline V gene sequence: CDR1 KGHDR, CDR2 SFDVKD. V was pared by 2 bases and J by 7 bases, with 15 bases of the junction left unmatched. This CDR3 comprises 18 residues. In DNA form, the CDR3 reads TGTGCCACCAGTGATTCGGGATTTGGTCTAGCGGGAGGAAGTGAGCAGTACTTC. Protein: CATSDSGFGLAGGSEQYF.

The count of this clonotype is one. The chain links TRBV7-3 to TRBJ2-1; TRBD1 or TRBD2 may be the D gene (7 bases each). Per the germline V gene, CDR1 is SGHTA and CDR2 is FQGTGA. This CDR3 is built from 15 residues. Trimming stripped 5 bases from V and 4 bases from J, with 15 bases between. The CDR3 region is CASSLSGGGYNEQFF. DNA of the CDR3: TGTGCCAGCAGCCTCTCAGGGGGAGGGTACAATGAGCAGTTCTTC.

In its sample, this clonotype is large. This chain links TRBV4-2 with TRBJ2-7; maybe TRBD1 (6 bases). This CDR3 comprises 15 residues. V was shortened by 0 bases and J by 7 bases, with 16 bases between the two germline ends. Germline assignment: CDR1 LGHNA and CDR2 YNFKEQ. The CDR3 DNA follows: TGTGCCAGCAGCCAAGATCTAGGGGGAGTGAGGGAGCAGTACTTC. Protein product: CASSQDLGGVREQYF.

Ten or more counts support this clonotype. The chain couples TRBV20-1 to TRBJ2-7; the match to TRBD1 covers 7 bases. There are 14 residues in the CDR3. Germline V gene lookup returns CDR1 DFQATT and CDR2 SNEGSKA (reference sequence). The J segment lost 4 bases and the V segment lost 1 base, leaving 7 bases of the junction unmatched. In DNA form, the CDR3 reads TGCAGTGCTAGAGGATGGGACAGCCATTACGAGCAGTACTTC. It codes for CSARGWDSHYEQYF.